The clone carrying this T cell receptor (beta chain) was seen only a few times. Its antigen is currently unknown. This specimen comes from a study of cytomegalovirus exposure and HLA in healthy donors. About the research overall: In an early release, HLA-typed donors contributed tens of millions of unique TCR sequences. General study results and limits: A later analysis found that most CMV-associated TCR beta chains appeared HLA-restricted. The authors listed 150 to 200 TCR beta chains as cytomegalovirus-associated. Later, an analysis showed that TCR beta chains associated with HLA were more clonally expanded than others that were equally common.

V shed 5 bases and J shed 4 bases, with 14 bases lying between them. Germline CDR1 and CDR2: SGHNT and YENEEA. This CDR3 is built from 14 residues. Primers for the PCR totalled 60 Vbeta and 13 Jbeta. Measured with immunoSEQ multiplex PCR; TCRdb has only the in-frame clones, and not every one. The data show some 150,000 clones, more than 75% seen once. The chain joins TRBV11-3 to TRBJ2-5, with D possibly being TRBD1 (6 bases). The sample taken for sequencing was PBMCs. The clonotype was recovered from a young woman in good health and CMV-seronegative. CDR3 amino acids: CASSRGGGGETQYF. The CDR3 coding sequence is TGTGCCAGCAGCCGAGGGGGTGGAGGAGAGACCCAGTACTTC.